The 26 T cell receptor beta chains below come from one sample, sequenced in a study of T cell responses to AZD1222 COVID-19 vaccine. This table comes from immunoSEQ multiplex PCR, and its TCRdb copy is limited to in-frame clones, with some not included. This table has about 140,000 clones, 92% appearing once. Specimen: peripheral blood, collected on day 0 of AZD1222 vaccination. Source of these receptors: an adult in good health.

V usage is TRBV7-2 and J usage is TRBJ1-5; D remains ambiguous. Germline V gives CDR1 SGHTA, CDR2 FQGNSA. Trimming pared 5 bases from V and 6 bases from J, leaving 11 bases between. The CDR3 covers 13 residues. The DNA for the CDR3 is TGTGCCAGCAGCAGAGGGCAAGGTCAGCCCCAGCATTTT. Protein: CASSRGQGQPQHF.

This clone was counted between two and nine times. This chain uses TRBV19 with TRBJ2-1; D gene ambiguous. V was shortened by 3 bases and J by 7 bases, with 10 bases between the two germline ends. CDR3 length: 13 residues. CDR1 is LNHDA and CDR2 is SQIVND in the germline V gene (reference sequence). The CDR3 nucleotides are TGTGCCAGTAGTATTAATCTTCGAAATGAGCAGTTCTTC. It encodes CASSINLRNEQFF.

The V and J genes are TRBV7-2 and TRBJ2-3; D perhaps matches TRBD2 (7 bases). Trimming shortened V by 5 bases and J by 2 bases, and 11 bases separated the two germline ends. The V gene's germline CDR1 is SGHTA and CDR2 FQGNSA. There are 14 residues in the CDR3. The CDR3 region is CASSSRGATDTQYF. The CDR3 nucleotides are TGTGCCAGCAGCAGTCGGGGGGCCACAGATACGCAGTATTTT.

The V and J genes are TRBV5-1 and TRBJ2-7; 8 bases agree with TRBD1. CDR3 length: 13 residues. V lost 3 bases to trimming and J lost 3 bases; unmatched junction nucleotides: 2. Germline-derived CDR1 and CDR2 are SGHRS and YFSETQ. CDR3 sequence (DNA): TGCGCCAGCAGCTCAGGGACAGGCTACGAGCAGTACTTC. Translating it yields CASSSGTGYEQYF.

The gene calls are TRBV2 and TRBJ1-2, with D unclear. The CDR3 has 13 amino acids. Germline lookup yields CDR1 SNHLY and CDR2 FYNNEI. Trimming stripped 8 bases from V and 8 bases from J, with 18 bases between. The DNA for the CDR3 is TGTGCCAGCCGCCGGGATATTCTGAGGGGCTACACCTTC. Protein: CASRRDILRGYTF.

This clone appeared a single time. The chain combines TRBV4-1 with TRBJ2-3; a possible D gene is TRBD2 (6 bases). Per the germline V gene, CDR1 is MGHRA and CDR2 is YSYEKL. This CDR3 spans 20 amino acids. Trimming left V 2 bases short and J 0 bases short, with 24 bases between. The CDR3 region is CASSQIPAGSRSGSTDTQYF. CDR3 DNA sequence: TGCGCCAGCAGCCAAATCCCTGCCGGTAGTAGGAGCGGGAGCACAGATACGCAGTATTTT.

CDR3 sequence reads: CASSLVVAGEQFF. Written as DNA, the CDR3 is TGTGCCAGCAGCCTAGTGGTAGCGGGCGAGCAGTTCTTC. This sequence joins TRBV6-5 and TRBJ2-1; the match to TRBD2 covers 7 bases. Germline lookup yields CDR1 MNHEY and CDR2 SVGAGI. The CDR3 contains 13 residues. V trimming: 6 bases; J trimming: 10 bases; junction bases outside the gene matches: 9.

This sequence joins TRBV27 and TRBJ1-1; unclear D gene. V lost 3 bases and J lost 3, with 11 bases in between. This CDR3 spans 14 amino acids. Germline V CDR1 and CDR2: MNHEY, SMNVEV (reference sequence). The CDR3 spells CASSFAGRDTEAFF. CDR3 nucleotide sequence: TGTGCCAGCAGTTTTGCAGGTAGGGACACTGAAGCTTTCTTT.

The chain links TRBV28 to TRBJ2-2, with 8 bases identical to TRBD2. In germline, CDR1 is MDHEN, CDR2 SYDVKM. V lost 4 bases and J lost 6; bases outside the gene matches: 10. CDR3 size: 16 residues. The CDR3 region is CASSSKRERFSGELFF. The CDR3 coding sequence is TGTGCCAGCAGTTCCAAGCGGGAGCGGTTTTCCGGGGAGCTGTTTTTT.

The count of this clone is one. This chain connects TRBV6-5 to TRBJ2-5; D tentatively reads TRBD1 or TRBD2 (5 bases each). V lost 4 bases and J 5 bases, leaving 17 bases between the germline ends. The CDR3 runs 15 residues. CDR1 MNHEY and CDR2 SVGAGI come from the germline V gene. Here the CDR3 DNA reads TGTGCCAGCAGTTCGGGACCGAATTTAGGGGAGACCCAGTACTTC. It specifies CASSSGPNLGETQYF.

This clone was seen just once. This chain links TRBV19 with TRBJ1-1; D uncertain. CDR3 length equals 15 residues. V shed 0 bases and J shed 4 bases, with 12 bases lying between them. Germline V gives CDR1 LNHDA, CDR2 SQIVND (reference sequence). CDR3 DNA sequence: TGTGCCAGTAGTATAGATAAAGGGTTGCCCACTGAAGCTTTCTTT. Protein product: CASSIDKGLPTEAFF.

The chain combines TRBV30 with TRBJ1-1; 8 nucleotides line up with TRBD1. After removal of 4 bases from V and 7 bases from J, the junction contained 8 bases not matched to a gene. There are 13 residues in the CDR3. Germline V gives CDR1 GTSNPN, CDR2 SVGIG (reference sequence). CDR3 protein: CAWTPDREGEAFF. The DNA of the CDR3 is TGTGCCTGGACCCCGGACAGGGAAGGTGAAGCTTTCTTT.

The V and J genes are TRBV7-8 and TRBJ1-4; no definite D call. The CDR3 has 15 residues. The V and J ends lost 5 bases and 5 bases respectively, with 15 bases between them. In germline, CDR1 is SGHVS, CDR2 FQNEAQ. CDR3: CASSRLGGSNEKLFF. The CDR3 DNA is TGTGCCAGCAGCCGTCTAGGAGGTTCCAATGAAAAACTGTTTTTT.

The CDR3: CASSPHRPPEKLFF. In nucleotides, the CDR3 is TGTGCCAGCTCCCCTCATCGTCCCCCTGAAAAACTGTTTTTT. The chain uses TRBV9 and TRBJ1-4; D is unresolved. The germline V and J ends were trimmed by 7 bases and 7 bases, with 17 bases remaining between them. Germline CDR1 is SGDLS and CDR2 is YYNGEE. This CDR3 has 14 amino acids. The entire variable domain, with the rest obtained from reference TRBV9 and TRBJ1-4, is as follows: DSGVTQTPKHLITATGQRVTLRCSPRSGDLSVYWYQQSLDQGLQFLIQYYNGEERAKGNILERFSAQQFPDLHSELNLSSLELGDSALYFCASSPHRPPEKLFFGSGTQLSVL.

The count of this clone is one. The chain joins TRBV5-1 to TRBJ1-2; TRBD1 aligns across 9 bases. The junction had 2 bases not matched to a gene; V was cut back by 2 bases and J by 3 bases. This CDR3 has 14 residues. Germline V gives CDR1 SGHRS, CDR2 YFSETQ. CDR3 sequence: CASSLGTGYYGYTF. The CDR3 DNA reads TGCGCCAGCAGCTTAGGGACAGGGTACTATGGCTACACCTTC.

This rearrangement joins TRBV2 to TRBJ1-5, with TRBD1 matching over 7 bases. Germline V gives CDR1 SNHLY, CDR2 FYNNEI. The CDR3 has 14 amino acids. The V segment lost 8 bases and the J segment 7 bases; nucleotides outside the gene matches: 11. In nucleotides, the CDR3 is TGTGCCAGCTCAGGGGAACAGGGGAGACAGCCCCAGCATTTT. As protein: CASSGEQGRQPQHF. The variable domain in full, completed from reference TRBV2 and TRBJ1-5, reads EPEVTQTPSHQVTQMGQEVILRCVPISNHLYFYWYRQILGQKVEFLVSFYNNEISEKSEIFDDQFSVERPDGSNFTLKIRSTKLEDSAMYFCASSGEQGRQPQHFGDGTRLSIL.

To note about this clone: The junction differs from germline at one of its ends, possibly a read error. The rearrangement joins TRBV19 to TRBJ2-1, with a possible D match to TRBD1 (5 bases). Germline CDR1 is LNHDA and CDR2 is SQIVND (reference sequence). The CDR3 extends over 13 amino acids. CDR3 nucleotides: TGTGCCAGTATCGCGCAGGGCTACGATGAGCAGTTCTTC. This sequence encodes CASIAQGYDEQFF.

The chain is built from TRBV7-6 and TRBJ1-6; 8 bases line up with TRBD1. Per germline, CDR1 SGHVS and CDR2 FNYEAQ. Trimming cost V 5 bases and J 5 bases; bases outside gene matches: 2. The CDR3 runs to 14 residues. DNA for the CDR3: TGTGCCAGCAGCCTGGGACAGGATAATTCACCCCTCCACTTT. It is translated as CASSLGQDNSPLHF.

DNA for the CDR3: TGTGCCAGTAGTGAGACAGGGATTAATGAAAAACTGTTTTTT. As protein: CASSETGINEKLFF. The V and J genes are TRBV19 and TRBJ1-4, with 7 positions matching TRBD1. V was clipped by 5 bases and J by 4 bases; unmatched bases: 4. The CDR3 loop spans 14 amino acids. Germline CDR1 and CDR2: LNHDA and SQIVND (reference sequence). Combining the CDR3 with reference TRBV19 and TRBJ1-4 gives the whole variable domain DGGITQSPKYLFRKEGQNVTLSCEQNLNHDAMYWYRQDPGQGLRLIYYSQIVNDFQKGDIAEGYSVSREKKESFPLTVTSAQKNPTAFYLCASSETGINEKLFFGSGTQLSVL.

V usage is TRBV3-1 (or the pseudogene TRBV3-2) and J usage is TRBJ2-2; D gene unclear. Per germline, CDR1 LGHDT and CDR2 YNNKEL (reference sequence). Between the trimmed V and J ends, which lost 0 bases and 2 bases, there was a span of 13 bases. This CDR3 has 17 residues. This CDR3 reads CASSQDIGEINTGELFF. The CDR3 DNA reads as TGTGCCAGCAGCCAAGATATTGGAGAGATAAACACCGGGGAGCTGTTTTTT.

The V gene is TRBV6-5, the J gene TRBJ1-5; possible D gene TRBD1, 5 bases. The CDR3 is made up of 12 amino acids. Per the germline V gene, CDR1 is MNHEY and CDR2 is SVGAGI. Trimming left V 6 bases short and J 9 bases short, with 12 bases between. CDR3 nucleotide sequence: TGTGCCAGCAGGGGGGACCCTTGGCCCCAGCATTTT. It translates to CASRGDPWPQHF.

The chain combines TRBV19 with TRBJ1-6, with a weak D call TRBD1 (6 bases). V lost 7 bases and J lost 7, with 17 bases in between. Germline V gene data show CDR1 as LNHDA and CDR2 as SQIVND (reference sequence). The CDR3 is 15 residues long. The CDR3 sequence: CASTPGAGRNSPLHF. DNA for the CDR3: TGTGCCAGTACCCCGGGGGCGGGCAGGAATTCACCCCTCCACTTT.

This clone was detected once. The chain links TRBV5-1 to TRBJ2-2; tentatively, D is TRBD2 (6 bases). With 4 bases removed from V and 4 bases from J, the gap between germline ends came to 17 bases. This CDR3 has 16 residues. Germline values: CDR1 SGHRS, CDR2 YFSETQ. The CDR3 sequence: CASSTRLGGSTGELFF. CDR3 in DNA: TGCGCCAGCAGCACGCGACTAGGCGGAAGCACCGGGGAGCTGTTTTTT.

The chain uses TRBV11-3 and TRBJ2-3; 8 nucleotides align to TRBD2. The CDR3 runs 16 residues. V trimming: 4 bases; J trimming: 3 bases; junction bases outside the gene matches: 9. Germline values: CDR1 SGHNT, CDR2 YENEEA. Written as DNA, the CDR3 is TGTGCCAGCAGCTCTGAAGCGGGAGAGGGTACAGATACGCAGTATTTT. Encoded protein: CASSSEAGEGTDTQYF.

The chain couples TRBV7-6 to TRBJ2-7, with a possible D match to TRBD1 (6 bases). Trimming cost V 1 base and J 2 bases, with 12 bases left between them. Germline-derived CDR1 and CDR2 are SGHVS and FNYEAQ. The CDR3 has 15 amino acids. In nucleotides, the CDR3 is TGTGCCAGCAGCTTAGGGCCGGGACAAACCTACGAGCAGTACTTC. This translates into CASSLGPGQTYEQYF.

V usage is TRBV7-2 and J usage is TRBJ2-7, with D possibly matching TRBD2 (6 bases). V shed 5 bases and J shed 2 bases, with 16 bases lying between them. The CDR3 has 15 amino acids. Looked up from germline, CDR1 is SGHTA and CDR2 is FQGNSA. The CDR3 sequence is CASSPAGSGTYEQYF. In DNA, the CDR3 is TGTGCCAGCAGCCCCGCTGGTAGCGGAACCTACGAGCAGTACTTC.